The T cell receptor beta chain described here comes from a study of cytomegalovirus exposure and HLA in healthy donors. PCR involved 60 Vbeta and 13 Jbeta primers. Repertoires were generated with immunoSEQ multiplex PCR, while TCRdb's copy carries only in-frame clones and drops some. The sample's table shows some 41,000 clones. Germline V CDR1 and CDR2: PRHDT, FYEKMQ (reference sequence). The CDR3 length is 17 residues. Trimming at V came to 5 bases and at J to 2 bases, leaving 13 bases not matched to a gene. This TCR was recovered from a male donor in good health and CMV-seronegative. The chain couples TRBV13 to TRBJ2-3; 7 bases fit TRBD1. Source material: PBMCs. The chain's CDR3 is CASSLRQGTFITDTQYF. DNA of the CDR3: TGTGCCAGCAGCCTACGACAGGGCACATTTATCACAGATACGCAGTATTTT.